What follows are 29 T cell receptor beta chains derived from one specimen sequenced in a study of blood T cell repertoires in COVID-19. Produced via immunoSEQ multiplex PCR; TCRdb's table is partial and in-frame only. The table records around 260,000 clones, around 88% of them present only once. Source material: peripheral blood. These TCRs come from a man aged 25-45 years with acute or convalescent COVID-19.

CDR3 sequence (DNA): TGTGCCAGCAGCCTAGACGGGACAGGCAGCCAGCCCCAGCATTTT. Amino acids: CASSLDGTGSQPQHF. The V and J genes are TRBV9 and TRBJ1-5; TRBD1 matches 8 bases. The J segment lost 7 bases and the V segment lost 4 bases, leaving 10 bases of the junction unmatched. The germline V gene encodes CDR1 SGDLS and CDR2 YYNGEE. The CDR3 is made up of 15 amino acids.

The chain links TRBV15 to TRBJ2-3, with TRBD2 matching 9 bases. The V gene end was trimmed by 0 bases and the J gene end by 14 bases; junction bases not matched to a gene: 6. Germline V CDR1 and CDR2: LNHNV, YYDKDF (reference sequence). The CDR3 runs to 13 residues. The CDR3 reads CATSRDLRGGMYF. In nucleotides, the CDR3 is TGTGCCACCAGCAGAGATCTGCGGGGGGGCATGTATTTT.

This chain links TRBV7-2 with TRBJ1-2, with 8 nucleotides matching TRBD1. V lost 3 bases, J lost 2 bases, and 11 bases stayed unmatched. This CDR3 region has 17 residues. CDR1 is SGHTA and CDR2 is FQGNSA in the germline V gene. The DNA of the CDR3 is TGTGCCAGCAGCTTCTCCGTGTGGACAGGGCAAAACTATGGCTACACCTTC. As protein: CASSFSVWTGQNYGYTF.

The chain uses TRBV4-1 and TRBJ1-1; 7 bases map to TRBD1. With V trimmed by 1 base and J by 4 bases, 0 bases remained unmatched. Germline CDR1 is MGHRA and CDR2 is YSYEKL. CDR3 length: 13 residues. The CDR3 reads CASSQGDSTEAFF. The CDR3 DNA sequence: TGCGCCAGCAGCCAAGGGGACAGCACTGAAGCTTTCTTT.

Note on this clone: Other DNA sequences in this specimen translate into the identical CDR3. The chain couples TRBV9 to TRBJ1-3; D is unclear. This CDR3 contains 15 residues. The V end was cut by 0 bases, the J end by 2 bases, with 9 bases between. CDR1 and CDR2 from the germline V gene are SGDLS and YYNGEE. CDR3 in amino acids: CASSVGGVAGNTIYF. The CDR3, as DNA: TGTGCCAGCAGCGTAGGCGGGGTTGCTGGAAACACCATATATTTT.

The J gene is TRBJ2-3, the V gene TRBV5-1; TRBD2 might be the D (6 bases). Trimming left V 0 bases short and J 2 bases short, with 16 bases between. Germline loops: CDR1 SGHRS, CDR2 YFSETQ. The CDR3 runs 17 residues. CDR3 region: CASSLGSSGGNTDTQYF. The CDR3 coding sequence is TGCGCCAGCAGCTTGGGCAGTAGCGGAGGGAACACAGATACGCAGTATTTT.

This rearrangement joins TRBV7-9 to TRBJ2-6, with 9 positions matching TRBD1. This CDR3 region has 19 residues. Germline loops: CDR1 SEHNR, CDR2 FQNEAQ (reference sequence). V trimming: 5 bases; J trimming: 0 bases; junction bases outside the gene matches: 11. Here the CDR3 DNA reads TGTGCCAGCAGCCTATGGGGACAGGGCCTTTCCTCTGGGGCCAACGTCCTGACTTTC. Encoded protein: CASSLWGQGLSSGANVLTF.

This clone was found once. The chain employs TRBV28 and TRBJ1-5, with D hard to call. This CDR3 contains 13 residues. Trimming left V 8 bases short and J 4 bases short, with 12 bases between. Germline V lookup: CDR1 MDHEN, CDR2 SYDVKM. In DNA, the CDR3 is TGTGCCAGCGCCACGGACTCGAATCAGCCCCAGCATTTT. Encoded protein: CASATDSNQPQHF.

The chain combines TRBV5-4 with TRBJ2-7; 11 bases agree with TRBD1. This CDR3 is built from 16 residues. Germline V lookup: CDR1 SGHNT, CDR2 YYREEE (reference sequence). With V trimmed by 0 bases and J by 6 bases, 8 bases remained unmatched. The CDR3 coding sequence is TGTGCCAGCAGCTTGGCGGGGGACAGGGGGGTAAGCGAGCAGTACTTC. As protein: CASSLAGDRGVSEQYF. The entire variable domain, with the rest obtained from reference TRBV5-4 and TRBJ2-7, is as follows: ETGVTQSPTHLIKTRGQQVTLRCSSQSGHNTVSWYQQALGQGPQFIFQYYREEENGRGNFPPRFSGLQFPNYSSELNVNALELDDSALYLCASSLAGDRGVSEQYFGPGTRLTVT.

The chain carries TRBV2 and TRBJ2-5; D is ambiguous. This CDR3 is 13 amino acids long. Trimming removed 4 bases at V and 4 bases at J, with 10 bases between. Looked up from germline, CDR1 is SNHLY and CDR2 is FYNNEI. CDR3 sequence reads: CASSAANLETQYF. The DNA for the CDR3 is TGTGCCAGCAGTGCAGCTAATTTAGAGACCCAGTACTTC.

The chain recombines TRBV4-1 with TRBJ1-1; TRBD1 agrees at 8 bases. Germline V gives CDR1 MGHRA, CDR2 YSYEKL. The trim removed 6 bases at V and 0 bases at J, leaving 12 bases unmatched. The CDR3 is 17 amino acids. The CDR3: CASRPPGQGRMNTEAFF. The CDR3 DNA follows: TGCGCCAGCAGACCCCCCGGACAGGGCCGAATGAACACTGAAGCTTTCTTT.

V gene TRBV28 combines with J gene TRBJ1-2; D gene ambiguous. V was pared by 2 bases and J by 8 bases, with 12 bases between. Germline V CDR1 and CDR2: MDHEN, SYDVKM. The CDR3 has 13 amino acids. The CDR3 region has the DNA TGTGCCAGCAGTTTACCGCAGGTCCGAGGCTACACCTTC. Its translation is CASSLPQVRGYTF.

This CDR3 reads CASSRTSGRGEAGELFF. CDR3 in DNA: TGTGCCAGCAGCCGGACTAGCGGGAGAGGAGAGGCCGGGGAGCTGTTTTTT. The chain links TRBV3-1 (or the pseudogene TRBV3-2) to TRBJ2-2; 13 nucleotides agree with TRBD2. The CDR3 sequence is 17 residues long. Germline V CDR1 and CDR2: LGHDT, YNNKEL (reference sequence). V gave up 4 bases and J gave up 6 bases; unmatched junction bases: 8.

The CDR3 nucleotides are TGTGCCAGCAGCTTTACTAGCGGGATATCCGGGGAGCTGTTTTTT. This encodes CASSFTSGISGELFF. V gene TRBV7-3 combines with J gene TRBJ2-2; 10 positions match TRBD2. This CDR3 is 15 amino acids long. CDR1 and CDR2 (germline): SGHTA, FQGTGA. V shed 3 bases and J 6 bases; nucleotides not matched to a gene: 4.

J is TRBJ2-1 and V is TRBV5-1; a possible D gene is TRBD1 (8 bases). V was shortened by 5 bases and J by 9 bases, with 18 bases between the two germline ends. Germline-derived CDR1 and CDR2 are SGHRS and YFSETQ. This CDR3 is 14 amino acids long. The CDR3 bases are TGCGCCAGCAGACAGGGGGGGACCTTAGGTGAGCAGTTCTTC. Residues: CASRQGGTLGEQFF.

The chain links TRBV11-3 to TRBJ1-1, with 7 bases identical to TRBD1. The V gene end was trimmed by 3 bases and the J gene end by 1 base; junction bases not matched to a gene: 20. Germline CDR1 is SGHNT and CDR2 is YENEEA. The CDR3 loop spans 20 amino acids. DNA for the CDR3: TGTGCCAGCAGCTTCTGTTGGCAGGGGGATCCATTAGAACAGAACACTGAAGCTTTCTTT. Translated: CASSFCWQGDPLEQNTEAFF.

The CDR3 nucleotides read TGTGCCAGTAGTATAGGACAGGGGTGGAATTCACCCCTCCACTTT. Translation gives CASSIGQGWNSPLHF. The chain links TRBV19 to TRBJ1-6, with 8 bases aligning to TRBD1. The germline gives CDR1 LNHDA, CDR2 SQIVND (reference sequence). This CDR3 region has 15 residues. Trimming cost V 1 base and J 7 bases; bases outside gene matches: 3.

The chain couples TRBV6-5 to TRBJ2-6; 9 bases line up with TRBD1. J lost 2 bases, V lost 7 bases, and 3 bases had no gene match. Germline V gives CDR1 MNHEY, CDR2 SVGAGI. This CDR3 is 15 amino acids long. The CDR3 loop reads CASTTGGTGANVLTF. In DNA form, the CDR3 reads TGTGCCAGCACTACAGGGGGCACTGGGGCCAACGTCCTGACTTTC.

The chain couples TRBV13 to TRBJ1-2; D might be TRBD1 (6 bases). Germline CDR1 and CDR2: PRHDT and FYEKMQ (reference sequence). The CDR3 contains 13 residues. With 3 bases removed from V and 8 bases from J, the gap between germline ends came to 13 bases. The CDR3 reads CASSFIQGRGYTF. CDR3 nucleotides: TGTGCCAGCAGCTTTATTCAGGGGCGCGGCTACACCTTC.

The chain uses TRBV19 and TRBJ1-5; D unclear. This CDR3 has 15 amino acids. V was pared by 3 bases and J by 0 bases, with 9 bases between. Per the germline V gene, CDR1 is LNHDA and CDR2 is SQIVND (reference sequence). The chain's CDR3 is CASSIGSYSNQPQHF. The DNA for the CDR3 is TGTGCCAGTAGTATCGGGTCATATAGCAATCAGCCCCAGCATTTT.

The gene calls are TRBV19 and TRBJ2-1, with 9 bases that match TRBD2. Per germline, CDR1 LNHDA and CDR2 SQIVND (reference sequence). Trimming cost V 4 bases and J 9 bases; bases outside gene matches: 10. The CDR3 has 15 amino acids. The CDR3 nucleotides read TGTGCCAGTAGTACTCGACTAGCGGCCTTTATTGAGCAGTTCTTC. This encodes CASSTRLAAFIEQFF.

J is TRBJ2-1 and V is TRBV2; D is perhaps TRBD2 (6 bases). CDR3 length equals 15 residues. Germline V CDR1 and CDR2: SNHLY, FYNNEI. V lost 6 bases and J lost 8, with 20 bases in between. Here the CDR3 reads CASSPGSRSGYEQFF. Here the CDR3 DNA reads TGTGCCAGCAGCCCCGGGAGTCGAAGTGGATATGAGCAGTTCTTC. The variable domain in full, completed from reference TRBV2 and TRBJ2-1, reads EPEVTQTPSHQVTQMGQEVILRCVPISNHLYFYWYRQILGQKVEFLVSFYNNEISEKSEIFDDQFSVERPDGSNFTLKIRSTKLEDSAMYFCASSPGSRSGYEQFFGPGTRLTVL.

CDR3 protein: CASSLGAGKYSNQPQHF. Written as DNA, the CDR3 is TGTGCCAGCAGCTTAGGGGCCGGGAAGTATAGCAATCAGCCCCAGCATTTT. The rearrangement uses TRBV11-2 and TRBJ1-5, with no clear D. The CDR3 is 17 residues long. The V and J ends lost 1 base and 0 bases respectively, with 13 bases between them. Germline lookup yields CDR1 SGHAT and CDR2 FQNNGV.

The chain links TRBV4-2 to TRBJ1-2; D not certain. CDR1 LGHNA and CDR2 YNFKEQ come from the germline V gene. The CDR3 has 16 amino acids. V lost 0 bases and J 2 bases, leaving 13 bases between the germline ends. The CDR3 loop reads CASSQDTSGVNYGYTF. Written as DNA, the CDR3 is TGTGCCAGCAGCCAAGACACTTCGGGAGTCAACTATGGCTACACCTTC.

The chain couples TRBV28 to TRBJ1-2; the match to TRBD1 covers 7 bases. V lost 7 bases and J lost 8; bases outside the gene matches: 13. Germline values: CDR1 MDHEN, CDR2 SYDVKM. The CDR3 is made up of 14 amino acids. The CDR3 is CASTTYRGGGGYTF. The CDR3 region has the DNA TGTGCCAGCACCACCTACAGGGGTGGTGGAGGCTACACCTTC.

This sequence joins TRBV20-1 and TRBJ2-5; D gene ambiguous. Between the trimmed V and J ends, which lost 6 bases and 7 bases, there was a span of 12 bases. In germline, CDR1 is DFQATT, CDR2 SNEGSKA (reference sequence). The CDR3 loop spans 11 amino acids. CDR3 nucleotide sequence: TGCAGTGCCCGCGACTGGGTGACCCAGTACTTC. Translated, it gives CSARDWVTQYF.

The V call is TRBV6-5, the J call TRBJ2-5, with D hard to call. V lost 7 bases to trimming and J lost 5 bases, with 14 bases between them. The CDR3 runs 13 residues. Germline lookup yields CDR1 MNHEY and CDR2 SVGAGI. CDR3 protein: CASTVSLRETQYF. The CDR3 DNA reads TGTGCCAGCACGGTTTCCCTCCGGGAGACCCAGTACTTC.

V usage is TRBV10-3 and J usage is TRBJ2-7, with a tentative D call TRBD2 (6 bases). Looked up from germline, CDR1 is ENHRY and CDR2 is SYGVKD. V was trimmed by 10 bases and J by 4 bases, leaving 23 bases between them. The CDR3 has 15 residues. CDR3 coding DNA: TGTGCCACCAAAGAGACTAAAGCGGGTAGATACGAGCAGTACTTC. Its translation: CATKETKAGRYEQYF.

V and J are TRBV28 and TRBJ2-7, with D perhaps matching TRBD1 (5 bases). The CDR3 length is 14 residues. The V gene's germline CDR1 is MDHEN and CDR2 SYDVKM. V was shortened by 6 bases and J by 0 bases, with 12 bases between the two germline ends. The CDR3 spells CASRDSPLSYEQYF. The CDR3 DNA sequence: TGTGCCAGCAGAGACAGTCCCCTCTCCTACGAGCAGTACTTC.